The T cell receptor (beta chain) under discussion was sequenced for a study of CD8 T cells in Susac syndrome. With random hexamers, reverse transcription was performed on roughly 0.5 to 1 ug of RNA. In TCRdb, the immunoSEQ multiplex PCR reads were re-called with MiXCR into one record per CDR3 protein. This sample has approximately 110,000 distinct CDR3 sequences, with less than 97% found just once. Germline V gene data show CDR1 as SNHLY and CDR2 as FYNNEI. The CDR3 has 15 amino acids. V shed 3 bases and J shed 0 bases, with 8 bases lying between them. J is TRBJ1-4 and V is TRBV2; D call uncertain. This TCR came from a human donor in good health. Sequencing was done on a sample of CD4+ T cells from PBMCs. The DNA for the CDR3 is TGTGCCAGCAGTGAGAGGCAAACAACTAATGAAAAACTGTTTTTT. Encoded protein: CASSERQTTNEKLFF.